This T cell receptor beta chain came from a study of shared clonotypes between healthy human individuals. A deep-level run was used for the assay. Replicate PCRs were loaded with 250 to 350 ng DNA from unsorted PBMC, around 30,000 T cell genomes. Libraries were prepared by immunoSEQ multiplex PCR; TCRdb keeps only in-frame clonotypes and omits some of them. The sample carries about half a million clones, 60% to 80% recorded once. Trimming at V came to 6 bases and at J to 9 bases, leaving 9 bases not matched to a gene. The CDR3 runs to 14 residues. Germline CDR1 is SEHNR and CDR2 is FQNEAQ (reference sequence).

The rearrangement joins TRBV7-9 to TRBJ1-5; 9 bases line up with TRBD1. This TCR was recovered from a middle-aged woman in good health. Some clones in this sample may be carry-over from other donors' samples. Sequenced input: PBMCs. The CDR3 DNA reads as TGTGCCAGCAGTCAGCCGGGACAGGGTAGGCCCCAGCATTTT. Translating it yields CASSQPGQGRPQHF.